This T cell receptor (beta chain) was captured by sequencing in a study of blood T cell repertoires in COVID-19. Study at large: Samples taken during acute and convalescent COVID-19 were collected in the United States, Italy and Spain. From T cells, B-cell-depleted T cells, or PBMCs came the material, which was cDNA or gDNA.

Per the authors' pipeline: Amplifying reference gene primers gave estimates of nucleated cell counts. The table came from immunoSEQ multiplex PCR; TCRdb's copy has only in-frame clones and leaves some out. V and J calls and clone size are given by that table; D and trimming were obtained from the DNA. The table records some 110,000 clones, 81% of them present only once. About this clone itself: Other DNA sequences in the sample encode the same CDR3.

Germline CDR1 MGHRA, CDR2 YSYEKL. With V trimmed by 1 base and J by 6 bases, 6 bases remained unmatched. The length of the CDR3 is 14 residues. The chain recombines TRBV4-1 with TRBJ2-7, with TRBD1 matching 7 bases. Material: peripheral blood. The TCR sequence derives from an elderly man with acute or convalescent COVID-19. DNA of the CDR3: TGCGCCAGCAGCCAAGGGCAGGGGGTGGGCGAGCAGTACTTC. This translates into CASSQGQGVGEQYF.